Below are 30 T cell receptor beta chains sequenced from a single sample in a study of long-term antiretroviral therapy in people with HIV. With survey level as its setting, the immunoSEQ assay was v3.0. Produced via immunoSEQ multiplex PCR; TCRdb's table is partial and in-frame only. Among fewer than 30,000 clones listed, 70% to 90% were seen once. The sequences come from unsorted PBMCs, collected more than 4.3 years after starting antiretroviral therapy. All receptors derive from a man aged 25-40 years with HIV.

This clone was counted a single time. The chain recombines TRBV6-5 with TRBJ1-2, with 9 nucleotides matching TRBD1. The CDR3 length is 12 residues. V trimming: 5 bases; J trimming: 12 bases; junction bases outside the gene matches: 7. The V gene's germline CDR1 is MNHEY and CDR2 SVGAGI. The CDR3 DNA reads as TGTGCCAGCAGTACCGGGACAGGGACCCACACCTTC. Encoded protein: CASSTGTGTHTF.

V gene TRBV7-2 combines with J gene TRBJ2-1; 9 nucleotides align to TRBD1. The CDR3 covers 15 residues. Trimming cost V 1 base and J 9 bases; bases outside gene matches: 7. Germline values: CDR1 SGHTA, CDR2 FQGNSA. This CDR3 reads CASSLGRDRAGEQFF. The CDR3 DNA sequence: TGTGCCAGCAGCTTAGGCCGGGACAGGGCAGGTGAGCAGTTCTTC.

CDR3 in amino acids: CASSYSQGVTEAFF. The CDR3, as DNA: TGTGCCAGCAGTTACTCCCAGGGAGTCACTGAAGCTTTCTTT. The genes are TRBV6-5 and TRBJ1-1; tentative D call: TRBD1 (5 bases). V shed 0 bases and J shed 4 bases, with 9 bases lying between them. This CDR3 contains 14 residues. The germline V gene has CDR1 MNHEY and CDR2 SVGAGI.

This sequence joins TRBV25-1 and TRBJ1-2, with 7 nucleotides matching TRBD1. Germline V lookup: CDR1 MGHDK, CDR2 SYGVNS. J was trimmed by 7 bases and V by 7 bases; bases with no gene match: 9. The CDR3 loop spans 13 amino acids. CDR3 in DNA: TGTGCCAGCACCAAAATGACAGGGTCTGGCTACACCTTC. This encodes CASTKMTGSGYTF.

The chain carries TRBV6-6 and TRBJ1-5; no firm D call. CDR1 MNHNY and CDR2 SVGAGI come from the germline V gene (reference sequence). CDR3 length equals 13 residues. Between the trimmed V and J ends, which lost 7 bases and 9 bases, there was a span of 16 bases. In DNA form, the CDR3 reads TGTGCCAGCACGATGGCACCGGGAAGGCCCCAGCATTTT. It codes for CASTMAPGRPQHF.

This clone was picked up a small number of times. The chain is built from TRBV6-5 and TRBJ1-6; no reliable D call. Per the germline V gene, CDR1 is MNHEY and CDR2 is SVGAGI. The CDR3 is 16 amino acids. Trimming left V 2 bases short and J 7 bases short, with 15 bases between. The CDR3 coding sequence is TGTGCCAGCAGTTACGCGAGGGTTTGGGAGAATTCACCCCTCCACTTT. This codes for CASSYARVWENSPLHF.

The V call is TRBV14, the J call TRBJ1-4, with a tentative D call TRBD1 (6 bases). Germline V gene lookup returns CDR1 SGHDN and CDR2 FVKESK. V was pared by 4 bases and J by 4 bases, with 13 bases between. This CDR3 is 15 amino acids long. CDR3 in amino acids: CASSRGAAYNEKLFF. CDR3 coding DNA: TGTGCCAGCAGCCGGGGGGCGGCTTATAATGAAAAACTGTTTTTT.

V is TRBV5-1 and J is TRBJ2-7, with TRBD2 identical over 12 bases. The CDR3 contains 14 residues. CDR1 is SGHRS and CDR2 is YFSETQ in the germline V gene. V was clipped by 1 base and J by 7 bases; unmatched bases: 3. The CDR3 nucleotides are TGCGCCAGCAGCTTGCTAGCGGGAGGGCTAGAGCAGTACTTC. This sequence encodes CASSLLAGGLEQYF.

The V and J genes are TRBV27 and TRBJ1-2; perhaps TRBD1 as D (6 bases). With 4 bases removed from V and 4 bases from J, the gap between germline ends came to 10 bases. Germline CDR1 reads MNHEY; CDR2 reads SMNVEV (reference sequence). CDR3 size: 13 residues. The DNA of the CDR3 is TGTGCCAGCAGTTCCACAGGGAGCTATGGCTACACCTTC. Protein product: CASSSTGSYGYTF.

This chain uses TRBV9 with TRBJ2-1; the D is unclear. The V gene lost 4 bases and the J gene lost 9 bases, with 14 bases spanning the gap. CDR3 length equals 13 residues. The germline gives CDR1 SGDLS, CDR2 YYNGEE. The CDR3 protein is CASSLSAQGEQFF. DNA of the CDR3: TGTGCCAGCAGCCTATCAGCCCAAGGTGAGCAGTTCTTC.

The chain is built from TRBV19 and TRBJ2-7, with D possibly matching TRBD1 (5 bases). The germline gives CDR1 LNHDA, CDR2 SQIVND (reference sequence). The CDR3 is 14 residues long. V lost 5 bases to trimming and J lost 3 bases, with 14 bases between them. The DNA for the CDR3 is TGTGCCAGTAGTTCAGCCGACAGATTCTACGAGCAGTACTTC. It is translated as CASSSADRFYEQYF.

The V and J genes are TRBV7-9 and TRBJ2-1; no reliable D call. The CDR3 runs 12 residues. The germline V and J ends were trimmed by 1 base and 5 bases, with 3 bases remaining between them. Per germline, CDR1 SEHNR and CDR2 FQNEAQ (reference sequence). The CDR3 region has the DNA TGTGCCAGCAGCTTAGAGGACAATGAGCAGTTCTTC. This translates into CASSLEDNEQFF.

The V and J genes are TRBV4-1 and TRBJ2-5, with 8 bases identical to TRBD2. The CDR3 extends over 16 amino acids. V lost 5 bases, J lost 4 bases, and 12 bases stayed unmatched. CDR1 and CDR2 from the germline V gene are MGHRA and YSYEKL. DNA of the CDR3: TGCGCCAGCAGCGCCCCCCCGGGGGGGTTGGGAGAGACCCAGTACTTC. It specifies CASSAPPGGLGETQYF.

The CDR3 coding sequence is TGTGCCAGCACCTCCCGGGTGGGGGGGGACTATGGCTACACCTTC. Its translation: CASTSRVGGDYGYTF. The rearrangement links TRBV4-2 to TRBJ1-2, with D possibly being TRBD1 (5 bases). The CDR3 spans 15 residues. The V gene lost 7 bases and the J gene lost 3 bases, with 18 bases spanning the gap. The germline V gene encodes CDR1 LGHNA and CDR2 YNFKEQ.

The rearrangement joins TRBV6-5 to TRBJ1-3; D may be TRBD1 (6 bases). Germline V gene lookup returns CDR1 MNHEY and CDR2 SVGAGI. Trimming took 2 bases from V and 2 from J, leaving 7 bases between them. The CDR3 runs 14 residues. CDR3 DNA sequence: TGTGCCAGCAGTTACGGGGGCACTGGAAACACCATATATTTT. This sequence encodes CASSYGGTGNTIYF.

By frequency in the sample, this clone is medium-sized. J is TRBJ2-1 and V is TRBV7-8; 12 bases map to TRBD2. The V and J ends lost 2 bases and 7 bases, in that order; junction bases with no gene match: 6. Germline V gene lookup returns CDR1 SGHVS and CDR2 FQNEAQ. This CDR3 is built from 16 residues. CDR3 nucleotides: TGTGCCAGCAGCTTATATTCTAGCGGGAGGGGGAATGAGCAGTTCTTC. This translates into CASSLYSSGRGNEQFF.

The V call is TRBV27, the J call TRBJ1-2; D not certain. Trimming left V 0 bases short and J 2 bases short, with 4 bases between. The CDR3 covers 13 residues. Germline V gene data show CDR1 as MNHEY and CDR2 as SMNVEV (reference sequence). CDR3 nucleotide sequence: TGTGCCAGCAGTTTATCTGTAAACTATGGCTACACCTTC. This gives the protein CASSLSVNYGYTF.

The rearrangement links TRBV7-3 to TRBJ1-2; a possible D gene is TRBD1 (5 bases). From germline, CDR1 is SGHTA and CDR2 FQGTGA. V was clipped by 2 bases and J by 4 bases, with 17 bases between them. The CDR3 totals 16 residues. The CDR3, as DNA: TGTGCCAGCAGCTTAGGGGGGGACCCCGGCATCTATGGCTACACCTTC. Encoded protein: CASSLGGDPGIYGYTF.

V and J are TRBV6-5 and TRBJ2-7; either TRBD1 or TRBD2 may fit D (5 bases each). V lost 2 bases and J 3 bases, leaving 17 bases between the germline ends. Germline V gene sequence: CDR1 MNHEY, CDR2 SVGAGI. The CDR3 is 16 residues long. CDR3 loop: CASSYHPGDGLYEQYF. The CDR3 DNA reads TGTGCCAGCAGTTACCACCCCGGGGACGGGCTCTACGAGCAGTACTTC.

The V call is TRBV7-2, the J call TRBJ1-2; maybe TRBD1 (6 bases). CDR3 size: 14 residues. CDR1 is SGHTA and CDR2 is FQGNSA in the germline V gene. Trimming shortened V by 8 bases and J by 6 bases, and 19 bases separated the two germline ends. The CDR3 region has the DNA TGTGCCAGCCTACCTTATGCAGGGGACCATGGCTACACCTTC. This gives the protein CASLPYAGDHGYTF.

The rearrangement uses TRBV29-1 and TRBJ1-1; D not resolved. CDR1 is SQVTM, CDR2 ANQGSEA, per germline. Between the trimmed V and J ends, which lost 3 bases and 3 bases, there was a span of 11 bases. The CDR3 spans 13 residues. Here the CDR3 reads CSVDSGGHTEAFF. CDR3 coding DNA: TGCAGCGTTGACTCGGGCGGGCACACTGAAGCTTTCTTT. Looking up the rest from reference TRBV29-1 and TRBJ1-1 gives the full variable domain: SAVISQKPSRDICQRGTSLTIQCQVDSQVTMMFWYRQQPGQSLTLIATANQGSEATYESGFVIDKFPISRPNLTFSTLTVSNMSPEDSSIYLCSVDSGGHTEAFFGQGTRLTVV.

V and J are TRBV19 and TRBJ1-2; D unclear. The CDR3 covers 12 residues. Per germline, CDR1 LNHDA and CDR2 SQIVND (reference sequence). Trimming left V 3 bases short and J 4 bases short, with 6 bases between. The CDR3 region has the DNA TGTGCCAGTAGTATGGTCACCTATGGCTACACCTTC. Its protein product is CASSMVTYGYTF.

The genes are TRBV10-3 and TRBJ1-4; D possibly corresponds to TRBD1 (6 bases). CDR3 length equals 16 residues. Germline CDR1 ENHRY, CDR2 SYGVKD. V lost 0 bases, J lost 8 bases, and 16 bases lay in between. CDR3 sequence: CAISESGTPLGEKLFF. CDR3 in DNA: TGTGCCATCAGTGAGTCCGGGACACCCCTTGGGGAAAAACTGTTTTTT.

CDR3 nucleotides: TGTGCCAGCTCACCCCTCTCTAGCGGGAGGTCCCACGAGCAGTACTTC. Translated: CASSPLSSGRSHEQYF. The V gene is TRBV18, the J gene TRBJ2-7, with 11 bases lining up with TRBD2. CDR3 length: 16 residues. V dropped 3 bases and J dropped 5; count of bases not matched to a gene: 9. CDR1 and CDR2 (germline): KGHSH, LQKENI.

V gene TRBV15 combines with J gene TRBJ1-2; 7 nucleotides line up with TRBD1. With 4 bases clipped from V and 0 bases from J, the junction kept 8 bases outside the gene matches. The CDR3 runs 16 residues. CDR1 is LNHNV and CDR2 is YYDKDF in the germline V gene (reference sequence). The CDR3 spells CATSTGGANPNYGYTF. For the CDR3, the DNA is TGTGCCACCAGCACAGGGGGTGCTAACCCTAACTATGGCTACACCTTC.

This clone came up once. J is TRBJ1-3 and V is TRBV19; TRBD1 might be the D (6 bases). Germline V gives CDR1 LNHDA, CDR2 SQIVND (reference sequence). V lost 3 bases and J 0 bases, leaving 9 bases between the germline ends. The CDR3 has 15 residues. The CDR3 here is CASSIQDSSGNTIYF. CDR3 bases: TGTGCCAGTAGTATCCAGGACAGCTCTGGAAACACCATATATTTT.

The chain employs TRBV27 and TRBJ1-4; 9 bases map to TRBD1. The J segment lost 8 bases and the V segment lost 5 bases, leaving 15 bases of the junction unmatched. Germline CDR1 and CDR2: MNHEY and SMNVEV (reference sequence). CDR3 size: 17 residues. In nucleotides, the CDR3 is TGTGCCAGCAGTCGACTTTTGGGGACAGGGTACCCCGAAAAACTGTTTTTT. Protein: CASSRLLGTGYPEKLFF.

The chain uses TRBV7-2 and TRBJ2-7; D is undetermined. The CDR3 totals 15 residues. V was shortened by 1 base and J by 2 bases, with 12 bases between the two germline ends. CDR1 and CDR2 from the germline V gene are SGHTA and FQGNSA. The CDR3 protein is CASSLVSLQPYEQYF. The CDR3 DNA is TGTGCCAGCAGCTTAGTATCCCTGCAGCCCTACGAGCAGTACTTC.

The rearrangement uses TRBV6-6 and TRBJ2-7; 7 nucleotides match TRBD2. CDR1 and CDR2 from the germline V gene are MNHNY and SVGAGI (reference sequence). V was pared by 7 bases and J by 0 bases, with 3 bases of the junction left unmatched. CDR3 length: 13 residues. The CDR3 spells CASKTSDSYEQYF. CDR3 in DNA: TGTGCCAGCAAAACTAGCGACTCCTACGAGCAGTACTTC.

This sequence joins TRBV30 and TRBJ2-7; a weak D match, TRBD1 (6 bases). CDR1 is GTSNPN and CDR2 is SVGIG in the germline V gene (reference sequence). V dropped 1 base and J dropped 5 bases, with 6 bases sitting between them. CDR3 size: 11 residues. The CDR3 sequence: CAWSDRDEQYF. The CDR3 nucleotides read TGTGCCTGGAGTGACAGGGACGAGCAGTACTTC.